This TCR beta chain originates from a study of a mutant IDH1 vaccine in newly diagnosed glioma. Looking at the study overall: Patients under treatment included around 60% males and 37.5% females and had a mean age of approximately 43 years. Before enrollment, the patients had been treated with radiotherapy alone, temozolomide alone, or both together. Most of them had received both. Study-level findings and limits: Researchers report vaccine-induced immune responses in roughly 94% of patients.

Profiling relied on immunoSEQ multiplex PCR, and the TCRdb table lists in-frame clones only, not all of them. The sample records about 54,000 clones, approximately 80% being singletons. The time point denotes: baseline, week 1 (first vaccination visit). As to treatment: pre-vaccination baseline after standard-of-care therapy. The astrocytomas were IDH1-mutant, ATRX-negative, and WHO grade 3 or 4. Points on this clone: What it recognizes is unknown.

This TCR was sampled from a man aged 18 to 35 with glioma. The sample in question was PBMCs, obtained from a glioma patient treated with radiotherapy, temozolomide or both.

The DNA of the CDR3 is TGTGCCAGCAGCTCCCTAGCCCTTCTTCCGGGACAGAAAAACACTGAAGCTTTCTTT. Protein product: CASSSLALLPGQKNTEAFF. The chain joins TRBV7-8 to TRBJ1-1; 7 positions match TRBD1. Germline V lookup: CDR1 SGHVS, CDR2 FQNEAQ. The CDR3 consists of 19 residues. V lost 4 bases and J lost 2; bases outside the gene matches: 19.